These T cell receptor beta chains were read from a single sample in a study of T cell responses to AZD1222 COVID-19 vaccine. Assay: immunoSEQ multiplex PCR; the TCRdb copy retains only in-frame clones and omits some. The data show some 140,000 clones, approximately 93% seen once. The sequences come from peripheral blood, collected on day 0 of AZD1222 vaccination. All receptors come from an adult in good health. Each CDR3 is given with its conserved first and last residue. D genes are given only for firm matches. Clone sizes are given selectively: once, few, many, or a class where the clone is expanded.

clone_size j_call d_call v_call cdr3_aa cdr3_nt
. TRBJ1-5 . TRBV7-2 CASSPKFGQPQHF TGTGCCAGCAGTCCTAAATTCGGCCAGCCCCAGCATTTT
. TRBJ2-2 . TRBV12-3/TRBV12-4 CASSLNTGELFF TGTGCCAGCAGTTTGAACACCGGGGAGCTGTTTTTT
. TRBJ1-1 . TRBV5-6 CASSRGGGVARMNTEAFF TGTGCCAGCTCTCGCGGCGGGGGTGTTGCACGAATGAACACTGAAGCTTTCTTT
. TRBJ1-1 . TRBV6-5 CASVWGAATEAFF TGTGCCAGCGTTTGGGGCGCGGCCACTGAAGCTTTCTTT
. TRBJ1-5 TRBD1 TRBV7-6 CASSLEYRWGQADQPQHF TGTGCCAGCAGCTTAGAGTATCGCTGGGGACAGGCGGATCAGCCCCAGCATTTT
once TRBJ1-4 . TRBV19 CASRDPQDEKLFF TGTGCCAGTAGAGACCCTCAGGATGAAAAACTGTTTTTT
. TRBJ2-2 TRBD1 TRBV6-5 CASSYGQGANTGELFF TGTGCCAGCAGTTACGGACAGGGCGCGAACACCGGGGAGCTGTTTTTT
. TRBJ2-7 TRBD2 TRBV23-1 CASNRKASGDYEQYF TGCGCCAGCAATCGAAAGGCTAGCGGGGACTACGAGCAGTACTTC
. TRBJ1-5 TRBD1 TRBV5-4 CASSPGTGDQPQHF TGTGCCAGCAGCCCTGGGACAGGGGATCAGCCCCAGCATTTT
. TRBJ1-2 TRBD1 TRBV5-6 CASSLQGARYHGYTF TGTGCCAGCAGCTTACAGGGGGCGAGATACCATGGCTACACCTTC
. TRBJ1-2 . TRBV10-1 CASSESGGYGYTF TGCGCCAGCAGTGAGTCGGGAGGCTATGGCTACACCTTC
. TRBJ1-1 . TRBV14 CASSPLGGGQKTEAFF TGTGCCAGCAGCCCCCTCGGGGGGGGCCAAAAAACTGAAGCTTTCTTT
. TRBJ1-4 . TRBV6-5 CASTLGDAEEKLFF TGTGCCAGCACCCTTGGTGACGCTGAAGAAAAACTGTTTTTT
. TRBJ2-1 . TRBV19 CASSSTSVGIQGEQFF TGTGCCAGTAGCTCTACTAGCGTGGGGATCCAGGGGGAGCAGTTCTTC
. TRBJ1-2 . TRBV5-5 CASSTGGGRYGYTF TGTGCCAGCAGCACAGGAGGGGGGCGGTATGGCTACACCTTC
once TRBJ1-5 . TRBV6-5 CASSYGPNQPQHF TGTGCCAGCAGTTATGGGCCCAATCAGCCCCAGCATTTT
. TRBJ1-1 . TRBV6-5 CASSDSGVNTEAFF TGTGCCAGCAGCGACTCGGGAGTTAACACTGAAGCTTTCTTT
. TRBJ2-2 TRBD2 TRBV19 CASSRLAPNTGELFF TGTGCCAGTAGTAGACTAGCCCCGAACACCGGGGAGCTGTTTTTT
. TRBJ2-1 TRBD2 TRBV2 CASSDGTSMFNEQFF TGTGCCAGCAGTGACGGGACTAGTATGTTCAATGAGCAGTTCTTC
. TRBJ1-2 . TRBV7-8 CASSLPRAGENYGYTF TGTGCCAGCAGCTTACCCCGGGCAGGGGAGAACTATGGCTACACCTTC
. TRBJ1-2 . TRBV27 CASSADSVGGYTF TGTGCCAGCAGTGCCGATAGTGTGGGAGGCTACACCTTC
. TRBJ1-5 TRBD1 TRBV7-6 CASSLGSGGDSGQPQHF TGTGCCAGCAGCTTAGGCTCGGGAGGGGACAGTGGCCAGCCCCAGCATTTT
. TRBJ2-3 TRBD1 TRBV6-5 CASSWGQGGDTQYF TGTGCCAGCAGTTGGGGACAGGGGGGAGATACGCAGTATTTT
. TRBJ2-1 . TRBV2 CASSGQMEQFF TGTGCCAGCAGCGGACAGATGGAGCAGTTCTTC
. TRBJ1-2 TRBD1 TRBV3-1/TRBV3-2 CASSQAATGGYGYTF TGTGCCAGCAGCCAAGCCGCCACAGGGGGCTATGGCTACACCTTC
. TRBJ1-2 . TRBV27 CASSTVGGAVGGYTF TGTGCCAGCAGTACTGTTGGAGGCGCTGTGGGGGGCTACACCTTC
. TRBJ1-2 . TRBV2 CASSGGYGYTF TGTGCCAGCAGTGGGGGCTATGGCTACACCTTC
once TRBJ1-2 TRBD1 TRBV27 CASSPMGTGVEGGYTF TGTGCCAGCAGTCCTATGGGGACAGGGGTGGAGGGTGGCTACACCTTC
. TRBJ2-1 . TRBV5-4 CASTRGGPGNEQFF TGTGCCAGCACGCGTGGGGGGCCAGGGAATGAGCAGTTCTTC
. TRBJ1-2 . TRBV9 CASLNPGYGYTF TGTGCCAGCCTAAACCCAGGGTATGGCTACACCTTC
once TRBJ1-4 . TRBV5-1 CASSQRPGLELFF TGCGCCAGCAGTCAGCGACCGGGCTTGGAACTGTTTTTT
few TRBJ1-3 . TRBV11-2 CASSLVQGRGNTIYF TGTGCCAGCAGCTTAGTTCAGGGGAGAGGAAACACCATATATTTT
once TRBJ2-5 TRBD2 TRBV5-6 CASSPSGTSGDPQETQYF TGTGCCAGCAGCCCGTCGGGGACTAGCGGGGATCCTCAAGAGACCCAGTACTTC
. TRBJ2-3 . TRBV6-5 CASSYFLGQTDTQYF TGTGCCAGCAGTTACTTTCTCGGACAGACAGATACGCAGTATTTT
. TRBJ1-2 . TRBV5-6 CASLEGAGYGYTF TGTGCCAGCCTGGAAGGGGCAGGCTATGGCTACACCTTC
. TRBJ1-2 TRBD1 TRBV3-1/TRBV3-2 CASSLEDREAYTF TGTGCCAGCAGCCTCGAGGACAGGGAGGCGTACACCTTC
. TRBJ2-7 TRBD1 TRBV5-8 CASSLLRGQGLYEQYF TGTGCCAGCAGCTTGCTCCGGGGACAGGGTCTCTACGAGCAGTACTTC
. TRBJ1-5 TRBD1 TRBV25-1 CASSVKGQGFQPQHF TGTGCCAGCAGTGTTAAGGGACAGGGGTTTCAGCCCCAGCATTTT
. TRBJ1-1 . TRBV19 CASSMSGGTEAFF TGTGCCAGTAGTATGTCGGGGGGGACTGAAGCTTTCTTT